The table lists the clone carrying this T cell receptor (beta chain) with many counts. This record comes from a study of T cells in Graves' hyperthyroidism and ophthalmopathy. Germline V gene lookup returns CDR1 MNHEY and CDR2 SMNVEV (reference sequence). The V end was cut by 2 bases, the J end by 6 bases, with 7 bases between. The CDR3 is 12 residues long. Regions amplified from RNA transcripts were the TCR beta CDR3 regions. Carried out on the TCR CDR3, a first-round RT-PCR used the HTBI primer set. Via MiXCR, TCRdb re-called the multiplex PCR reads, giving one row per CDR3 protein. Among fewer than 300,000 distinct CDR3 sequences, roughly 15% were seen once, and the ten largest hold 30%.

This clonotype originated in a woman aged 45-65 years with Graves' hyperthyroidism that later progressed to Graves' ophthalmopathy. The sample consisted of blood. The chain employs TRBV27 and TRBJ1-1; D not certain. The CDR3 spells CASSLVGAEAFF. The CDR3 coding sequence is TGTGCCAGCAGTTTAGTGGGAGCTGAAGCTTTCTTT.